These 3 T cell receptor beta chains were sequenced from one sample in a study of Graves' ophthalmopathy and Graves' hyperthyroidism. Amplified material comprised TCR beta CDR3 regions derived from RNA transcripts. RT-PCR in the first round used HTBI primers; a second-round multiplex PCR followed. TCRdb used MiXCR to reprocess the multiplex PCR reads, holding one entry per CDR3 protein. The sample contains about 230,000 distinct CDR3 sequences, around 42% of which appear only once. The sequencing sample was made of peripheral blood. The receptors derive from an adult man with Graves' ophthalmopathy.

The chain joins TRBV10-2 to TRBJ2-7; D perhaps matches TRBD2 (6 bases). The CDR3 has 15 amino acids. Germline V CDR1 and CDR2: WSHSY, SAAADI. V was cut by 2 bases and J by 3 bases, with 14 bases left in between. CDR3 sequence: CASSENALGGYEQYF. CDR3 nucleotides: TGCGCCAGCAGTGAGAATGCCTTGGGGGGCTACGAGCAGTACTTC.

This clonotype showed up just a few times. The V and J genes are TRBV7-9 and TRBJ1-2; D call uncertain. The CDR3 is made up of 14 amino acids. Deletions cut 8 bases from V and 4 bases from J, with 17 bases between. Germline CDR1 reads SEHNR; CDR2 reads FQNEAQ (reference sequence). This CDR3 reads CASREHNLGYGYTF. The CDR3 DNA is TGTGCCAGCCGGGAACACAATTTGGGCTATGGCTACACCTTC.

This clonotype was seen a few times. The CDR3 region has the DNA TGTGCCAGCAGCGTAGAAAGGACAGGATCGGAAGGCTACACCTTC. Its translation is CASSVERTGSEGYTF. V is TRBV9 and J is TRBJ1-2; 7 bases map to TRBD1. This CDR3 is built from 15 residues. Germline V gene lookup returns CDR1 SGDLS and CDR2 YYNGEE. Unmatched junction bases numbered 10, after V lost 0 bases and J lost 8 bases.